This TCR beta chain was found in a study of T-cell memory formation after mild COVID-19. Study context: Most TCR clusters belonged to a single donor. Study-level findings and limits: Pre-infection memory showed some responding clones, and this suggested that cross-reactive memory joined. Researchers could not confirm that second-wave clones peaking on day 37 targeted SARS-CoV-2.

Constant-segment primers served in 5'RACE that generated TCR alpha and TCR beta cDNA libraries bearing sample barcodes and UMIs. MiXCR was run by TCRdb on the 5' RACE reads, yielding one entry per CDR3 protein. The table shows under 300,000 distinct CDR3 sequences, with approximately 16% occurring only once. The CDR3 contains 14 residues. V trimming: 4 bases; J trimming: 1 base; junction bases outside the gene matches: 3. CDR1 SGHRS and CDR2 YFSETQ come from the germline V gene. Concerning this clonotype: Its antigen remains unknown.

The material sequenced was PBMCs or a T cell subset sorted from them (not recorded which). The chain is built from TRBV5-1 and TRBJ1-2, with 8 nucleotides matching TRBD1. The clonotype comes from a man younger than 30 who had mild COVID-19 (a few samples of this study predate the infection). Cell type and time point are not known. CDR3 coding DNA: TGCGCCAGCAGCCAGGACAGGGATAACTATGGCTACACCTTC. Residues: CASSQDRDNYGYTF.